This entry is about one T cell receptor (beta chain). The source of the sample is a study of blood T cell repertoires in COVID-19. Sequenced by immunoSEQ multiplex PCR; TCRdb stores in-frame clones only, minus some. The sample comprises about 180,000 clones, about 81% of which are singletons, and roughly 12% rests with the top ten. Per germline, CDR1 SGHAT and CDR2 FQNNGV. The CDR3 loop spans 14 amino acids. The V and J ends lost 5 bases and 5 bases, in that order; junction bases with no gene match: 7. Sequenced material: peripheral blood. The clonotype originates from a woman older than 75 with COVID-19, enrolled during active disease. The gene calls are TRBV11-2 and TRBJ1-1, with TRBD1 identical over 8 bases. CDR3 coding DNA: TGTGCCAGCAGCCGCGGACAGGGTCGAACTGAAGCTTTCTTT. It translates to CASSRGQGRTEAFF.